The subject of this entry is one T cell receptor beta chain. It has no known antigen specificity. One base away there is no much larger clone; base qualities are not given. From a lookup of the germline V gene (reference sequence), CDR1 and CDR2 are MNHEY and SMNVEV. Its CDR3 holds 15 amino acids, cysteine through phenylalanine. CDR3 DNA only is kept here, 45 bases in frame from base 1. From V the trimming removes 3 bases and from J it removes 9 bases, while the gene matches leave 4 bases of the junction unaccounted for. This record comes from a study of control samples from healthy donors and cancer patients (dated by TCRdb to 2018 to 2021). The library was obtained by the immunoSEQ multiplex PCR assay. TCRdb limited this immuneACCESS table to in-frame rearrangements with V and J called. A share of clones is missing; checked studies link under half to unresolved V genes, and the rest is unexplained. A total of approximately 160,000 clones appear in this sample, 85% to 95% of them only once. 1.3% of the sample is taken by the ten largest.

Specimen: blood. This TCR came from a woman aged 18 to 35 in good health. The sequence joins TRBV27 to TRBJ2-1, with 14 bases in between that match TRBD2. The CDR3 reads as follows: CASSLTSGGAGEQFF. The nucleotide sequence is given as TGTGCCAGCAGTTTGACTAGCGGGGGGGCAGGTGAGCAGTTCTTC.